What follows is one TCR beta chain and its context. cDNA serving as the sequencing template came from extracted, reverse transcribed RNA. TCRdb's table, derived via immunoSEQ multiplex PCR, lists solely in-frame clones and lacks some. The repertoire includes fewer than 70,000 clones, roughly 40% of them detected once, and roughly half sits in the top ten. The sample is drawn from a study of CD8+ T cells in alopecia areata. Peripheral blood and lesional scalp punch biopsies were taken from alopecia areata patients. Germline CDR1 reads MDHEN; CDR2 reads SYDVKM. V lost 7 bases to trimming and J lost 7 bases; unmatched junction nucleotides: 29. The CDR3 is 20 amino acids.

The chain employs TRBV28 and TRBJ2-7; 9 positions agree with TRBD1. The TCR sequence derives from a human donor with alopecia areata. Sequenced: NKG2D-low CD8+ T cells sorted from blood. CDR3: CASTNHPGQGFQPSRGEQYF. The CDR3 region has the DNA TGTGCCAGCACAAACCACCCGGGACAGGGATTTCAGCCTTCGAGGGGGGAGCAGTACTTC.